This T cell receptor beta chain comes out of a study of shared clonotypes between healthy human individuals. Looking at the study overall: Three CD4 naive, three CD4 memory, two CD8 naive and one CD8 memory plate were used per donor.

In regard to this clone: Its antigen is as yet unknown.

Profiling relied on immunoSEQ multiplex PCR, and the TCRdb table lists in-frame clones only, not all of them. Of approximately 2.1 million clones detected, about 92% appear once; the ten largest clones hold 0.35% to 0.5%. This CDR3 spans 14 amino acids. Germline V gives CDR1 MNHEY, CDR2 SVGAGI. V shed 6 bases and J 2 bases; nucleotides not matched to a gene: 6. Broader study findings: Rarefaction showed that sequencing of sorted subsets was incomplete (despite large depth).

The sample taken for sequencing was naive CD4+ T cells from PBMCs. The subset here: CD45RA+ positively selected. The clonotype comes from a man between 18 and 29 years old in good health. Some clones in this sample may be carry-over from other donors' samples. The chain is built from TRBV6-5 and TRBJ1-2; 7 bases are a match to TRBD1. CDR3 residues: CASRRGTVNYGYTF. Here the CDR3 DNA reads TGTGCCAGCAGGAGAGGGACAGTAAACTATGGCTACACCTTC.